This T cell receptor (beta chain) was profiled in a study of tumor and adjacent non-tumor tissue in lung cancer (dated by TCRdb to 2017 to 2018). Regarding the research as a whole: The cohort included approximately 13 adenocarcinoma, a couple of squamous cell carcinoma and 1 small cell lung cancer patients. The 15 or so patients were aged about 31 to 85 years, included approximately ten men and 5 women, and had TNM stage I to III disease. Sequencing produced 125,075,908 productive TCRbeta reads in total, an average of about 4 million reads per sample. Using bulk TCRbeta repertoires from some 15 lung cancer patients, the study set lung tumor tissue side by side with matched distant non-tumor lung tissue. For each patient, one tumor sample and one normal lung sample were taken, giving thirty paired specimens that underwent TCRbeta CDR3 sequencing.

The library relied on multiplex PCR. TCRdb records Illumina HiSeq 2500 as the sequencer. TCRbeta libraries were constructed through three rounds of nested PCR with primers (Table S4) according to protocols adapted from ARM-PCR. Before sequencing, PCR products of 200-500 bp were cut from the gel and purified using the QIAquick gel extraction kit. Per the original workflow: Trimmomatic was used to clean the reads, FLASH was used to merge the reads into complete CDR3 sequences, and MiTCR was used to assign the reads to V(D)J germline segments. Clonal diversity was calculated as the inverse Simpson's index using VDJtools. In-frame sequences without a premature stop codon were defined as productive reads. Using fastp trimming at Q25 and MiXCR clonotype assembly, TCRdb reanalyzed the public sequencing data and kept in-frame beta chains. Every CDR3 protein is listed once, alongside the most common genes and DNA of its rows. V and J calls and clone size were set by TCRdb, not the authors. The sample has 90,000 to 110,000 distinct CDR3 sequences on record, roughly two thirds of them singletons. The ten top clones hold around 20% of the sample.

RNA was extracted from bulk unsorted tissue and checked for quality with a NanoDrop ND-1000 and an Agilent 2100. For the normal lung samples, distant non-tumor tissue was collected more than 3 cm away from the tumor edge. Newly diagnosed lung cancer patients without prior chemotherapy who had been admitted for thoracic surgery in China between August and November 2014 were enrolled as donors. The study excluded patients who had received radiotherapy or chemotherapy before or who had another cancer at the same time. Pieces of surgical tissue measuring about 1-2 cm3 were kept in RNAlater solution and stored at -80 degrees C until use. The investigation overall reported the following: Significantly higher TCR diversity (inverse Simpson) was observed in tumor tissue than in normal lung tissue (about 410 vs 180, P = 0.0075, Mann-Whitney U test). TCR diversity was significantly higher in younger patients, and greater tumor TCR diversity was associated with shorter overall survival and shorter disease-free survival. The top 100 clones made up a significantly larger cumulative share of the repertoire in normal lung than in tumor tissue. The methods do not name the sequencing platform or mention unique molecular identifiers. Only about 15 patients were in the cohort, and the authors stated that larger samples and more detailed clinical data are needed. Because peripheral blood was not sequenced, blood TCRbeta repertoires in the lung cancer patients of the study were not examined.

The CDR3 goes from the cysteine to the phenylalanine over 14 residues. The read is trimmed to its CDR3 DNA, 42 bases read in frame from base 1. The germline V gene gives CDR1 as MDHEN and CDR2 as SYDVKM. V is shortened by 6 bases, J by 0 bases, and the region joining them spans 9 bases. To note about this clonotype: The target of this receptor is not known. A much larger clonotype is one base distant, so this may be a read error.

The sample comprised distant non-tumor lung tissue. The rearranged chain carries TRBV28 and TRBJ1-3; no D gene can be assigned with confidence. This sequence originates from a man in his 60s with non-small cell lung cancer. The encoded CDR3 is CASRPECSGNTIYF. The DNA sequence follows: TGTGCCAGCAGACCAGAGTGCTCTGGAAACACCATATATTTT.